One and the same sample provided the 28 T cell receptor beta chains below, sequenced in a study of shared clonotypes between healthy human individuals. Some clones are missing from TCRdb's copy, which holds only in-frame ones; the method was immunoSEQ multiplex PCR. The repertoire has roughly 1.4 million clones, 98% to 99% of them found once; the top ten carry approximately 0.4%. The sequencing sample was made of naive CD4+ T cells sorted from blood. Subset noted: CD45RA+ positively selected. These receptors were obtained from a man aged 30-40 years in good health.

The gene calls are TRBV6-1 and TRBJ1-5, with D unclear. Germline assignment: CDR1 MNHNS and CDR2 SASEGT. Trimming took off 6 bases at V and 6 bases at J, with 12 bases between the two ends. The CDR3 is made up of 13 amino acids. The CDR3, as DNA: TGTGCCAGCAGCGGGAGGGTGGGTCAGCCCCAGCATTTT. Translation gives CASSGRVGQPQHF.

A note on this clone: Other DNA sequences in this sample translate to the same CDR3. The chain has TRBV18 and TRBJ2-7; D is uncertain. V lost 3 bases to trimming and J lost 4 bases, with 13 bases between them. There are 14 residues in the CDR3. Germline V gene lookup returns CDR1 KGHSH and CDR2 LQKENI. The CDR3 nucleotides read TGTGCCAGCTCACCCCCAGCGAAGACATACGAGCAGTACTTC. Translation gives CASSPPAKTYEQYF.

The V and J genes are TRBV7-9 and TRBJ2-5, with 9 bases aligning to TRBD2. The ends lost 6 bases at V and 5 bases at J; junction bases unmatched: 7. CDR1 and CDR2 from the germline V gene are SEHNR and FQNEAQ (reference sequence). This CDR3 is 14 amino acids long. For the CDR3, the DNA is TGTGCCAGCAGTTCTAGCGGGAATTCGGAGACCCAGTACTTC. Translating gives CASSSSGNSETQYF.

The chain recombines TRBV9 with TRBJ2-1; a possible D gene is TRBD2 (5 bases). This CDR3 contains 17 residues. Trimming left V 0 bases short and J 4 bases short, with 17 bases between. The germline V gene encodes CDR1 SGDLS and CDR2 YYNGEE. CDR3 region: CASSVAGSRTYYNEQFF. The CDR3 nucleotides are TGTGCCAGCAGCGTAGCGGGCAGTCGGACTTATTACAATGAGCAGTTCTTC. The complete variable domain, with remaining parts taken from reference TRBV9 and TRBJ2-1, reads DSGVTQTPKHLITATGQRVTLRCSPRSGDLSVYWYQQSLDQGLQFLIQYYNGEERAKGNILERFSAQQFPDLHSELNLSSLELGDSALYFCASSVAGSRTYYNEQFFGPGTRLTVL.

The V and J genes are TRBV19 and TRBJ2-7; D not certain. Germline assignment: CDR1 LNHDA and CDR2 SQIVND (reference sequence). V lost 4 bases and J 0 bases, leaving 16 bases between the germline ends. This CDR3 has 16 amino acids. CDR3 sequence reads: CASSTSAVTYSYEQYF. CDR3 bases: TGTGCCAGTAGTACATCGGCGGTCACGTACTCCTACGAGCAGTACTTC.

This chain connects TRBV7-8 to TRBJ1-1; D not certain. This CDR3 is built from 14 residues. In germline, CDR1 is SGHVS, CDR2 FQNEAQ. Between the trimmed V and J ends, which lost 0 bases and 1 base, there was a span of 6 bases. The CDR3 bases are TGTGCCAGCAGCTTAGCGACGGGGAACACTGAAGCTTTCTTT. Translating it yields CASSLATGNTEAFF.

The rearrangement uses TRBV12-5 and TRBJ2-2; no firm D call. Trimming shortened V by 3 bases and J by 3 bases, and 2 bases separated the two germline ends. Germline V gene data show CDR1 as LGHNT and CDR2 as FRNRAP. CDR3 length equals 12 residues. The CDR3: CASGFDTGELFF. CDR3 nucleotides: TGTGCTAGTGGTTTTGACACCGGGGAGCTGTTTTTT. The full variable domain, its missing parts supplied by reference TRBV12-5 and TRBJ2-2, is DARVTQTPRHKVTEMGQEVTMRCQPILGHNTVFWYRQTMMQGLELLAYFRNRAPLDDSGMPKDRFSAEMPDATLATLKIQPSEPRDSAVYFCASGFDTGELFFGEGSRLTVL.

This chain uses TRBV6-5 with TRBJ2-7, with TRBD1 identical over 9 bases. The CDR3 sequence is 13 residues long. The germline CDR1 and CDR2 sequences are MNHEY and SVGAGI. V gave up 5 bases and J gave up 6 bases; unmatched junction bases: 5. The CDR3 here is CASSLGTGLEQYF. The CDR3 DNA reads as TGTGCCAGCAGTCTCGGGACAGGGCTCGAGCAGTACTTC.

Note on this clone: In the same sample, other DNA sequences code for this CDR3. V is TRBV5-1 and J is TRBJ2-1; 9 bases line up with TRBD2. The ends lost 3 bases at V and 6 bases at J; junction bases unmatched: 4. Germline V lookup: CDR1 SGHRS, CDR2 YFSETQ. This CDR3 is built from 14 residues. Here the CDR3 DNA reads TGCGCCAGCAGCTCGACTAGCGGTGGCAATGAGCAGTTCTTC. Translated: CASSSTSGGNEQFF.

Concerning this clone: This sample also contains other DNA sequences that code for the same CDR3. This rearrangement joins TRBV9 to TRBJ2-3; perhaps TRBD2 as D (5 bases). The V gene lost 3 bases and the J gene lost 4 bases, with 9 bases spanning the gap. The germline V gene has CDR1 SGDLS and CDR2 YYNGEE. This CDR3 is built from 13 residues. Here the CDR3 DNA reads TGTGCCAGCAGCGCATCCGGGGCAGATACGCAGTATTTT. Encoded protein: CASSASGADTQYF. Combining the CDR3 with reference TRBV9 and TRBJ2-3 gives the whole variable domain DSGVTQTPKHLITATGQRVTLRCSPRSGDLSVYWYQQSLDQGLQFLIQYYNGEERAKGNILERFSAQQFPDLHSELNLSSLELGDSALYFCASSASGADTQYFGPGTRLTVL.

In this sample, this clone turned up once. The chain joins TRBV9 to TRBJ1-2; tentative D call: TRBD1 (6 bases). This CDR3 comprises 14 residues. Germline V gene lookup returns CDR1 SGDLS and CDR2 YYNGEE. Deletions cut 0 bases from V and 6 bases from J, with 12 bases between. The CDR3 region has the DNA TGTGCCAGCAGCGTAGGAGGGGGAAGGGATGGCTACACCTTC. Its translation: CASSVGGGRDGYTF.

V and J are TRBV5-1 and TRBJ2-1, with a possible D match to TRBD2 (5 bases). V lost 2 bases, J lost 0 bases, and 12 bases lay in between. Germline V gene data show CDR1 as SGHRS and CDR2 as YFSETQ. The CDR3 contains 16 residues. CDR3 nucleotide sequence: TGCGCCAGCAGCTTTCAATCTACTAGCTCCTACAATGAGCAGTTCTTC. Protein product: CASSFQSTSSYNEQFF.

The chain is built from TRBV6-6 and TRBJ1-5; D not resolved. CDR3 size: 12 residues. The V gene's germline CDR1 is MNHNY and CDR2 SVGAGI (reference sequence). Trimming shortened V by 8 bases and J by 6 bases, and 11 bases separated the two germline ends. CDR3 protein: CASESRPQPQHF. The CDR3 DNA follows: TGTGCCAGCGAATCTCGGCCTCAGCCCCAGCATTTT.

The V call is TRBV11-3, the J call TRBJ2-3; 10 positions agree with TRBD1. The CDR3 loop spans 15 amino acids. Germline V gene lookup returns CDR1 SGHNT and CDR2 YENEEA. Trimming cost V 2 bases and J 4 bases; bases outside gene matches: 3. Written as DNA, the CDR3 is TGTGCCAGCAGCTTATTCGGACAGGGGGCAGATACGCAGTATTTT. Translating it yields CASSLFGQGADTQYF.

The CDR3 bases are TGTGCCAGCAGCTTAGATCCAGGGGTTCACCAATACGAGCAGTACTTC. Translation gives CASSLDPGVHQYEQYF. This chain joins TRBV7-2 and TRBJ2-7; TRBD1 might be the D (6 bases). V was cut by 1 base and J by 4 bases, with 17 bases left in between. There are 16 residues in the CDR3. The germline CDR1 and CDR2 sequences are SGHTA and FQGNSA.

As concerns this clone: Additional DNA sequences in this sample encode the identical CDR3. V and J are TRBV5-4 and TRBJ1-3; D is ambiguous. The V gene lost 1 base and the J gene lost 2 bases, with 1 base spanning the gap. In germline, CDR1 is SGHNT, CDR2 YYREEE (reference sequence). There are 12 residues in the CDR3. CDR3 loop: CASSLPGNTIYF. The CDR3 DNA sequence: TGTGCCAGCAGCTTGCCTGGAAACACCATATATTTT.

The rearrangement uses TRBV29-1 and TRBJ2-7; D unresolved. The CDR3 consists of 12 residues. Germline loops: CDR1 SQVTM, CDR2 ANQGSEA. Trimming shortened V by 8 bases and J by 6 bases, and 17 bases separated the two germline ends. Here the CDR3 reads CSISDGEVEQYF. The CDR3 coding sequence is TGCAGCATATCGGACGGTGAGGTCGAGCAGTACTTC.

The V and J genes are TRBV7-3 and TRBJ2-5; maybe TRBD2 (5 bases). Germline V gene data show CDR1 as SGHTA and CDR2 as FQGTGA. Trimming removed 5 bases from V and 2 bases from J, with 9 bases in between. The CDR3 sequence is 13 residues long. CDR3 sequence: CASSKSGQETQYF. Written as DNA, the CDR3 is TGTGCCAGCAGCAAGAGCGGACAAGAGACCCAGTACTTC.

This chain's CDR3 is CASSMRGESNQPQHF. As DNA, the CDR3 is TGTGCCAGTAGTATGAGGGGAGAGAGCAATCAGCCCCAGCATTTT. This chain uses TRBV19 with TRBJ1-5, with a tentative D call TRBD1 (5 bases). Germline loops: CDR1 LNHDA, CDR2 SQIVND (reference sequence). CDR3 length equals 15 residues. Trimming removed 3 bases from V and 1 base from J, with 10 bases in between.

The genes are TRBV18 and TRBJ2-1, with 7 bases aligning to TRBD1. The V segment lost 3 bases and the J segment 2 bases; nucleotides outside the gene matches: 7. This CDR3 has 16 residues. Germline values: CDR1 KGHSH, CDR2 LQKENI. CDR3 in DNA: TGTGCCAGCTCACCGCGCCGGGACAGAGCCTACAATGAGCAGTTCTTC. Its translation is CASSPRRDRAYNEQFF. The full variable domain, with the rest looked up from reference TRBV18 and TRBJ2-1, is NAGVMQNPRHLVRRRGQEARLRCSPMKGHSHVYWYRQLPEEGLKFMVYLQKENIIDESGMPKERFSAEFPKEGPSILRIQQVVRGDSAAYFCASSPRRDRAYNEQFFGPGTRLTVL.

V and J are TRBV9 and TRBJ2-7, with TRBD2 matching over 7 bases. Per the germline V gene, CDR1 is SGDLS and CDR2 is YYNGEE. The V gene end was trimmed by 0 bases and the J gene end by 5 bases; junction bases not matched to a gene: 5. The CDR3 runs 14 residues. CDR3 amino acids: CASSVDPGRDEQYF. For the CDR3, the DNA is TGTGCCAGCAGCGTAGATCCAGGGAGGGACGAGCAGTACTTC.

This rearrangement joins TRBV27 to TRBJ2-7, with 11 bases matching TRBD2. V trimming: 8 bases; J trimming: 2 bases; junction bases outside the gene matches: 5. Per the germline V gene, CDR1 is MNHEY and CDR2 is SMNVEV (reference sequence). CDR3 length: 14 amino acids. Written as DNA, the CDR3 is TGTGCCAGCGCCGCTAGCGGGAGGACCTACGAGCAGTACTTC. The encoded protein is CASAASGRTYEQYF.

This clone has a single count. The J gene is TRBJ2-7, the V gene TRBV18; D uncertain. From germline, CDR1 is KGHSH and CDR2 LQKENI. V lost 6 bases and J lost 10, with 16 bases in between. This CDR3 contains 12 residues. This CDR3 is CASSPDISLQYF. Here the CDR3 DNA reads TGTGCCAGCTCCCCCGATATATCCCTCCAGTACTTC.

This clone was seen a single time. The chain uses TRBV28 and TRBJ2-7; TRBD2 might be the D (6 bases). The germline V and J ends were trimmed by 7 bases and 2 bases, with 18 bases remaining between them. CDR1 is MDHEN, CDR2 SYDVKM, per germline. CDR3 length equals 15 residues. In DNA form, the CDR3 reads TGTGCCAGCATCTCCGGGACGGAGGGGACCTACGAGCAGTACTTC. It is translated as CASISGTEGTYEQYF.

This chain links TRBV6-5 with TRBJ1-1; TRBD1 matches 7 bases. The V segment lost 0 bases and the J segment 6 bases; nucleotides outside the gene matches: 1. The CDR3 spans 13 residues. In germline, CDR1 is MNHEY, CDR2 SVGAGI. DNA of the CDR3: TGTGCCAGCAGTTACTCAGGGGGCCCTGAAGCTTTCTTT. Its protein is CASSYSGGPEAFF.

DNA for the CDR3: TGTGCCAGCAGTCCCCCCCCCACAGATACGCAGTATTTT. Amino acids: CASSPPPTDTQYF. The gene calls are TRBV25-1 and TRBJ2-3; D unresolved. Looked up from germline, CDR1 is MGHDK and CDR2 is SYGVNS. This CDR3 has 13 residues. Trimming took 5 bases from V and 2 from J, leaving 8 bases between them.

The rearrangement uses TRBV11-2 and TRBJ2-7; D is undetermined. The V and J ends lost 0 bases and 4 bases respectively, with 10 bases between them. There are 14 residues in the CDR3. Germline V gives CDR1 SGHAT, CDR2 FQNNGV. CDR3 nucleotide sequence: TGTGCCAGCAGCTTAGAACCGATGGTTTACGAGCAGTACTTC. It yields the protein CASSLEPMVYEQYF.

The gene calls are TRBV5-4 and TRBJ2-7; TRBD1 matches at 9 bases. The V gene's germline CDR1 is SGHNT and CDR2 YYREEE (reference sequence). V gave up 4 bases and J gave up 2 bases; unmatched junction bases: 7. This CDR3 region has 15 residues. In nucleotides, the CDR3 is TGTGCCAGCAGCGGGACCGGGACAGGGCCCTACGAGCAGTACTTC. Translated: CASSGTGTGPYEQYF.